This is a list of T cell receptor beta chains from one sample in a study of blood T cell repertoires in COVID-19. Method: immunoSEQ multiplex PCR; TCRdb's copy keeps in-frame clones and lacks some. The table includes some 110,000 clones, about 80% detected once. Sequenced input: peripheral blood. The receptors come from a man in his 70s with active or convalescent COVID-19. CDR3s include the opening cysteine and the closing phenylalanine or tryptophan. Each record gives: clone size, V gene, J gene, D gene, CDR3 DNA, CDR3 protein. D genes are given only for firm matches. Clone sizes are given selectively: once, few, many, or a class where the clone is expanded.

NA	TRBV7-9	TRBJ1-4	NA	TGTGCCAGCAGCTTAGGCCAGGGTGGTGAAAAACTGTTTTTT	CASSLGQGGEKLFF
NA	TRBV5-4	TRBJ2-7	NA	NA	CASSWGQGSFPYF
NA	TRBV2	TRBJ1-4	TRBD1	TGTGCCAGCAGTGATGCGGACAGGGGTGAAAAACTGTTTTTT	CASSDADRGEKLFF
NA	TRBV10-1	TRBJ1-1	TRBD1	TGCGCCAGCAGGCCCTTCCCCTCTCCGGGACAGGGCTTATTCACTGAAGCTTTCTTT	CASRPFPSPGQGLFTEAFF
NA	TRBV27	TRBJ1-2	TRBD1	TGTGCCAGCGGCCCTGGACAGGGTCGAGGGAATGGCTACACCTTC	CASGPGQGRGNGYTF
NA	TRBV19	TRBJ1-1	NA	TGTGCCAGTAGAAACCCTGGGGGGGGCACTGAAGCTTTCTTT	CASRNPGGGTEAFF
NA	TRBV13	TRBJ1-1	TRBD1	TGTGCCAGCAGCTTTACGCCGACAGGGACAAAGGGTGAAGCTTTCTTT	CASSFTPTGTKGEAFF
once	TRBV9	TRBJ1-3	NA	TGTGCCAGCAGCGCCCGACAGGTCTCTGGAAACACCATATATTTT	CASSARQVSGNTIYF
NA	TRBV15	TRBJ2-1	TRBD1	TGTGCCACCAGTGAGGCAGGACAGGGTATTTCTGAGCAGTTCTTC	CATSEAGQGISEQFF
NA	TRBV7-3	TRBJ2-1	NA	TGTGCCAGCAGTCCTCGGAGCTCCTACAATGAGCAGTTCTTC	CASSPRSSYNEQFF
once	TRBV6-5	TRBJ2-1	NA	TGTGCCAGCAGAAAGGAGGGGCCCTACAATGAGCAGTTCTTC	CASRKEGPYNEQFF
few	TRBV20-1	TRBJ2-7	NA	TGCAGTGCGCGAATACAGGGTGGGCAGTACTTC	CSARIQGGQYF
NA	TRBV7-2	TRBJ1-1	NA	TGTGCCAGCAGCTTAGTTTCAGACACTGAAGCTTTCTTT	CASSLVSDTEAFF
NA	TRBV7-2	TRBJ1-1	NA	TGTGCCAGCAGCTTAGACAGAGAGACTGAAGCTTTCTTT	CASSLDRETEAFF
NA	TRBV7-2	TRBJ1-3	NA	TGTGCCAGCAGCCAGGAGGGATTGAACACCATATATTTT	CASSQEGLNTIYF
NA	TRBV7-2	TRBJ2-7	TRBD1	TGTGCCAGCAGCTTAGCCGGGACAGGGGCTGAGCAGTACTTC	CASSLAGTGAEQYF
NA	TRBV6-6	TRBJ1-5	NA	TGTGCCAGCAGTTATGGAGGCGGGCAAGGGGGTCAGCCCCAGCATTTT	CASSYGGGQGGQPQHF
NA	TRBV12-3/TRBV12-4	TRBJ2-3	NA	TGTGCCAGCAGTTTGTGGCAAGATACGCAGTATTTT	CASSLWQDTQYF
NA	TRBV4-1	TRBJ2-3	NA	TGCGCCAGCAGCCAAGGGACGGGCAGGGCGGCAGATACGCAGTATTTT	CASSQGTGRAADTQYF
NA	TRBV5-6	TRBJ1-2	TRBD1	TGTGCCAGCAGCACCCTGACAGGGAACTATGGCTACACCTTC	CASSTLTGNYGYTF
once	TRBV7-3	TRBJ2-1	NA	TGTGCCAGCAGCTTAACGGGGACAAACTACAATGAGCAGTTCTTC	CASSLTGTNYNEQFF
NA	TRBV4-1	TRBJ2-1	TRBD2	TGCGCCAGCAGCCAAGATGCGACTAGCGGGAGAGATGGGAATGAGCAGTTCTTC	CASSQDATSGRDGNEQFF
NA	TRBV6-1	TRBJ1-3	NA	TGTGCCAGCAGTGAAAGTTACAGGGCCTCTGGAAACACCATATATTTT	CASSESYRASGNTIYF
NA	TRBV27	TRBJ2-1	TRBD2	TGTGCCAGCACCGCTAGCGGGGGCTTATACAATGAGCAGTTCTTC	CASTASGGLYNEQFF
NA	TRBV7-3	TRBJ2-1	TRBD2	TGTGCCAGCAGCTTAAGCGGGAGTCGTGGGAATGAGCAGTTCTTC	CASSLSGSRGNEQFF
NA	TRBV11-3	TRBJ2-5	NA	TGTGCCAGCAGCCCTTCGTGGGCAGTCCCACGGGGAACCCAGTACTTC	CASSPSWAVPRGTQYF
few	TRBV15	TRBJ2-5	TRBD2	TGTGCCACCAGCAGAACCCCGACATTGGGGGGGCAAGAGACCCAGTACTTC	CATSRTPTLGGQETQYF
once	TRBV4-3	TRBJ2-5	NA	TGCGCCAGCAGCCAAGACAGGGCCCAAGAGACCCAGTACTTC	CASSQDRAQETQYF
NA	TRBV11-3	TRBJ2-3	TRBD2	TGTGCCAGCAGCCTAATAGCGGGAGAGGCCCCAGATACGCAGTATTTT	CASSLIAGEAPDTQYF
NA	TRBV27	TRBJ1-3	NA	TGTGCCAGCAGTTTAAGAAGGGAAGGGAGGCCCCTAAACACCATATATTTT	CASSLRREGRPLNTIYF
NA	TRBV28	TRBJ2-4	NA	TGTGCCAGCGGTGGAACCGCAGCGGCCAAAAACATTCAGTACTTC	CASGGTAAAKNIQYF
NA	TRBV28	TRBJ2-1	NA	TGTGCCAGCAGTTCGCGTCCTGAGAAAGAGTTCTTC	CASSSRPEKEFF
few	TRBV4-3	TRBJ1-2	NA	TGCGCCAGCAGCCAAGCAAACTATGGCTACACCTTC	CASSQANYGYTF
NA	TRBV14	TRBJ2-3	TRBD2	TGTGCCAGCAGCCTCGGGACTACGCAGGGAGATACGCAGTATTTT	CASSLGTTQGDTQYF
NA	TRBV7-2	TRBJ2-7	TRBD2	TGTGCCAGCAGCTTAGGGACCGGGACTAGCAGCACCTACGAGCAGTACTTC	CASSLGTGTSSTYEQYF
NA	TRBV9	TRBJ2-7	NA	TGTGCCAGCAGCCAGGGACATAACTACGAGCAGTACTTC	CASSQGHNYEQYF
NA	TRBV6-1	TRBJ1-1	NA	TGTGCCAGCAGTGAAGCGCCACGGACTGAAGCTTTCTTT	CASSEAPRTEAFF
NA	TRBV9	TRBJ1-6	NA	TGTGCCAGCAGCGTTGGCGGGGGGGAGAATTCACCCCTCCACTTT	CASSVGGGENSPLHF
NA	TRBV9	TRBJ1-6	NA	TGTGCCAGCAGCCCTACCTATAATTCACCCCTCCACTTT	CASSPTYNSPLHF
NA	TRBV29-1	TRBJ2-1	NA	TGCAGCGTTGTAAGGGGGGGCTCCTACAATGAGCAGTTCTTC	CSVVRGGSYNEQFF
many	TRBV9	TRBJ2-1	TRBD2	TGTGCCAGCAGCGTAGGGGCTAGCGGGAGGACAAATGAGCAGTTCTTC	CASSVGASGRTNEQFF
once	TRBV2	TRBJ2-4	NA	TGTGCCAGCAGTGGCCAGCTTCAGGGGAGGGTCAACTTC	CASSGQLQGRVNF
NA	TRBV28	TRBJ1-2	NA	TGTGCCAGCAGTTTATTAGCCGGGGGGAACTATGGCTACACCTTC	CASSLLAGGNYGYTF
few	TRBV28	TRBJ1-1	TRBD1	TGTGCCAGCAGGGGACAGGGAGGGATGAACACTGAAGCTTTCTTT	CASRGQGGMNTEAFF
NA	TRBV9	TRBJ2-2	NA	TGTGCCAGCAGCGTAGGAGGCGCCCTAGGCACCGGGGAGCTGTTTTTT	CASSVGGALGTGELFF
NA	TRBV15	TRBJ2-3	TRBD2	TGTGCCACCAGCAGAGATCAAATAGCGGGAGAAGTCACAGATACGCAGTATTTT	CATSRDQIAGEVTDTQYF
NA	TRBV28	TRBJ2-7	NA	TGTGCCAGCAGGGGTAGCGGAAGCTACGAGCAGTACTTC	CASRGSGSYEQYF
NA	TRBV5-1	TRBJ2-5	TRBD2	TGCGCCAGCAGCTTTAGACTAGCGGGGGCCCAAGAGACCCAGTACTTC	CASSFRLAGAQETQYF
NA	TRBV18	TRBJ1-1	TRBD1	TGTGCCAGCTCAGTCGGGACAGGGGGTCTGAACACTGAAGCTTTCTTT	CASSVGTGGLNTEAFF
NA	TRBV6-6	TRBJ1-6	NA	TGTGCCACTGCTGGGGGGAACTATAATTCACCCCTCCACTTT	CATAGGNYNSPLHF
NA	TRBV24-1	TRBJ2-7	NA	TGTGCCACCAGTGAGGGCGAACTCTACGAGCAGTACTTC	CATSEGELYEQYF